These 7 T cell receptor beta chains were sequenced from one sample in a study of blood T cell repertoires in COVID-19. TCRdb keeps only in-frame clones here, not all; method: immunoSEQ multiplex PCR. This repertoire shows about 270,000 clones, roughly 85% found once; its top ten account for about 8.2%. Sequenced sample: PBMCs or T cells enriched from blood (not recorded which). These receptors were obtained from a woman between 45 and 60 years old with acute COVID-19.

This clone is a singleton in its sample. The gene calls are TRBV6-1 and TRBJ2-3, with 12 bases identical to TRBD2. Germline assignment: CDR1 MNHNS and CDR2 SASEGT. The CDR3 totals 16 residues. Trimming removed 4 bases from V and 5 bases from J; junction bases left unmatched: 7. CDR3 region: CASSAASGGARDTQYF. Written as DNA, the CDR3 is TGTGCCAGCAGTGCGGCTAGCGGGGGGGCAAGAGATACGCAGTATTTT.

The genes are TRBV18 and TRBJ1-1, with unresolved D. CDR1 is KGHSH and CDR2 is LQKENI in the germline V gene. V gave up 6 bases and J gave up 6 bases, with 14 bases separating them. This CDR3 is built from 13 residues. CDR3 loop: CASSPMPEAEAFF. CDR3 DNA: TGTGCCAGCTCCCCTATGCCCGAAGCTGAAGCTTTCTTT.

This sequence joins TRBV21-1 and TRBJ2-7; the D call of TRBD1 is as the table states it, not checked on the DNA. TRBV21-1 is a recognized pseudogene. The CDR3 is 16 amino acids. CDR3 nucleotides: TGTGCCAGCAGCGTTAGTCAGGGGGCAGTATCTGGCGAGCAGTACTTC. Protein: CASSVSQGAVSGEQYF.

This rearrangement joins TRBV5-1 to TRBJ2-1, with 10 bases matching TRBD1. The junction had 5 bases not matched to a gene; V was cut back by 1 base and J by 7 bases. Germline CDR1 and CDR2: SGHRS and YFSETQ. The CDR3 runs 15 residues. Written as DNA, the CDR3 is TGCGCCAGCAGCTTGTCGGGACAGGGGCTAAATGAGCAGTTCTTC. It yields the protein CASSLSGQGLNEQFF. The complete variable domain, with remaining parts taken from reference TRBV5-1 and TRBJ2-1, reads KAGVTQTPRYLIKTRGQQVTLSCSPISGHRSVSWYQQTPGQGLQFLFEYFSETQRNKGNFPGRFSGRQFSNSRSEMNVSTLELGDSALYLCASSLSGQGLNEQFFGPGTRLTVL.

The V call is TRBV6-5, the J call TRBJ1-1, with D hard to call. The CDR3 has 13 residues. Germline values: CDR1 MNHEY, CDR2 SVGAGI. Trimming left V 7 bases short and J 1 base short, with 10 bases between. The CDR3 DNA is TGTGCCAGCAAAGATTCAGGGAACACTGAAGCTTTCTTT. Amino acids: CASKDSGNTEAFF.

The V and J genes are TRBV7-2 and TRBJ1-1; TRBD1 aligns across 11 bases. In germline, CDR1 is SGHTA, CDR2 FQGNSA. J gave up 4 bases and V 1 base, and 2 bases lay outside the gene matches. CDR3 size: 15 residues. The CDR3 protein is CASSLGDRGGTEAFF. The CDR3 DNA follows: TGTGCCAGCAGCTTAGGGGACAGGGGGGGCACTGAAGCTTTCTTT.

The rearrangement uses TRBV6-1 and TRBJ2-1; 16 bases align to TRBD2. The germline V gene encodes CDR1 MNHNS and CDR2 SASEGT. This CDR3 has 18 amino acids. J lost 5 bases, V lost 4 bases, and 8 bases had no gene match. In DNA, the CDR3 is TGTGCCAGCAGTGTGGGACTAGCGGGGGGGGCCAGGAACAATGAGCAGTTCTTC. Translating gives CASSVGLAGGARNNEQFF.